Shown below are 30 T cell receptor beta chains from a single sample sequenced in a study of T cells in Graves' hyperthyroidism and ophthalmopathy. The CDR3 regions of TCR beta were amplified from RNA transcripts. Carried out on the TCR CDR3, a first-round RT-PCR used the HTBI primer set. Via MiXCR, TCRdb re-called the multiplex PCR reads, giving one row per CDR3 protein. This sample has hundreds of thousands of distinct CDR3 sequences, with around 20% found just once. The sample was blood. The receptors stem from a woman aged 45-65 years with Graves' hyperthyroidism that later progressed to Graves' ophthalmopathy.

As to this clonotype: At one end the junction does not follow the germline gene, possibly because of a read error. CDR3 residues: CASSQDGRGSGNTIYF. The CDR3 bases are TGTGCCAGCAGCCAAGACGGACGGGGTTCTGGAAACACCATATATTTT. The chain carries TRBV4-1 and TRBJ1-3; no firm D call. The CDR3 has 16 amino acids. In germline, CDR1 is MGHRA, CDR2 YSYEKL.

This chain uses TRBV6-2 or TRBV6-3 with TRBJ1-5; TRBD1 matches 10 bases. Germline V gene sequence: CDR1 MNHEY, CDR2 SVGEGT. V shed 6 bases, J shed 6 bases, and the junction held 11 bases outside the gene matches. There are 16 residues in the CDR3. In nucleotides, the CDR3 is TGTGCCAGCAGAATCCAATGGACAGGGGGACTTCAGCCCCAGCATTTT. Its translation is CASRIQWTGGLQPQHF.

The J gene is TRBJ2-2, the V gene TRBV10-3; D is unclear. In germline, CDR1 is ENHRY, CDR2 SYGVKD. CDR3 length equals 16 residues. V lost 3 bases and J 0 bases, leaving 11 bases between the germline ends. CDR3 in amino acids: CAISEFSRTNTGELFF. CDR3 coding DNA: TGTGCCATCAGTGAATTTTCCAGGACGAACACCGGGGAGCTGTTTTTT.

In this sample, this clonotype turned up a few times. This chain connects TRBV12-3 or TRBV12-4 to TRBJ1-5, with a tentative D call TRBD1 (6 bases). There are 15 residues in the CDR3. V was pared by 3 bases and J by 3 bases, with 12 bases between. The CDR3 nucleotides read TGTGCCAGCAGTTTCGACAGGCAAAACAATCAGCCCCAGCATTTT. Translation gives CASSFDRQNNQPQHF.

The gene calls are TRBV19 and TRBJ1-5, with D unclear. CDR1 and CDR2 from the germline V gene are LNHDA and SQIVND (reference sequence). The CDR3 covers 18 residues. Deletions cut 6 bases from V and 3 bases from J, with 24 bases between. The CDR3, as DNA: TGTGCCAGTAGCCGGGTGGTAAGACATTTGGACGACAATCAGCCCCAGCATTTT. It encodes CASSRVVRHLDDNQPQHF.

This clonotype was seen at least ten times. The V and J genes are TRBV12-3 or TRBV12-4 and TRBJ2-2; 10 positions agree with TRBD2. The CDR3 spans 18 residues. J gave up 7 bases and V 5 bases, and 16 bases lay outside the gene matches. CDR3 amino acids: CASSPRIAGGPIGGELFF. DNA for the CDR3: TGTGCCAGCAGTCCCCGAATAGCGGGGGGCCCAATCGGCGGGGAGCTGTTTTTT.

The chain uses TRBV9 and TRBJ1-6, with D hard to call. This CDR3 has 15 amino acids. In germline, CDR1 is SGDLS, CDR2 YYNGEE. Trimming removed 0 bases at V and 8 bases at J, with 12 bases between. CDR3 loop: CASSVDAGLDSPLHF. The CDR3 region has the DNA TGTGCCAGCAGCGTAGACGCCGGCCTGGATTCACCCCTCCACTTT. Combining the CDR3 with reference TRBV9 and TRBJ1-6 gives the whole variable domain DSGVTQTPKHLITATGQRVTLRCSPRSGDLSVYWYQQSLDQGLQFLIQYYNGEERAKGNILERFSAQQFPDLHSELNLSSLELGDSALYFCASSVDAGLDSPLHFGNGTRLTVT.

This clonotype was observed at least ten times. Written as DNA, the CDR3 is TGTGCCAGCAGTGTTGGCCTACCGGGCGGTCAGCCCCAGCATTTT. It translates to CASSVGLPGGQPQHF. The rearrangement links TRBV2 to TRBJ1-5, with D hard to call. V was trimmed by 4 bases and J by 6 bases, leaving 16 bases between them. CDR3 length equals 15 residues. CDR1 and CDR2 from the germline V gene are SNHLY and FYNNEI.

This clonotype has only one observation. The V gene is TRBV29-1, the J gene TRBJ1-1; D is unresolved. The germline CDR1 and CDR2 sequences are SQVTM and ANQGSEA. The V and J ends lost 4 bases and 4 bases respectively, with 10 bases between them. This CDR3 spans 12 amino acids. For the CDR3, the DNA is TGCAGCGTTGCTGGTTCAGTCACTGAAGCTTTCTTT. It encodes CSVAGSVTEAFF.

CDR3 sequence reads: CASSPARAAAPLHF. As DNA, the CDR3 is TGTGCCAGCAGCCCCGCCCGGGCCGCGGCACCCCTCCACTTT. V is TRBV13 and J is TRBJ1-6; D gene uncertain. The CDR3 extends over 14 amino acids. Germline V gene data show CDR1 as PRHDT and CDR2 as FYEKMQ (reference sequence). V was trimmed by 5 bases and J by 11 bases, leaving 16 bases between them.

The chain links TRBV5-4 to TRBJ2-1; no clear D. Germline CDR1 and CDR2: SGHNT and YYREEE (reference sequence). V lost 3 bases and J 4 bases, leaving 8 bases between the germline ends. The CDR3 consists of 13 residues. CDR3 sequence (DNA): TGTGCCAGCAGCTATTTCCTGTACAATGAGCAGTTCTTC. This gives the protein CASSYFLYNEQFF.

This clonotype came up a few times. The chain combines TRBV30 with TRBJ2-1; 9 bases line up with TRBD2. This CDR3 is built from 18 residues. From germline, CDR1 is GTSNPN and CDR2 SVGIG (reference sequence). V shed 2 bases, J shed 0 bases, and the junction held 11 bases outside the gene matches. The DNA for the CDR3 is TGTGCCTGGAGTACCTCCCCTAGCGGGGTCAGCTCCTACAATGAGCAGTTCTTC. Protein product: CAWSTSPSGVSSYNEQFF.

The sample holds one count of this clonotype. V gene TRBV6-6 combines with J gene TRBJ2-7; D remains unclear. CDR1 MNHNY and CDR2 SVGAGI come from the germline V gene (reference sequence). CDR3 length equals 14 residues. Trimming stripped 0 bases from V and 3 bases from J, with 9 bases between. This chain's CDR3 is CASSYSHDVYEQYF. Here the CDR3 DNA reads TGTGCCAGCAGTTACTCCCACGACGTCTACGAGCAGTACTTC.

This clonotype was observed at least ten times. The CDR3 nucleotides are TGCAGTGCGGAAGAGGGGGGGACAGACTATGGCTACACCTTC. The encoded protein is CSAEEGGTDYGYTF. The rearrangement joins TRBV20-1 to TRBJ1-2; TRBD1 agrees at 7 bases. J lost 3 bases, V lost 6 bases, and 10 bases had no gene match. Germline V gives CDR1 DFQATT, CDR2 SNEGSKA (reference sequence). The CDR3 loop spans 14 amino acids.

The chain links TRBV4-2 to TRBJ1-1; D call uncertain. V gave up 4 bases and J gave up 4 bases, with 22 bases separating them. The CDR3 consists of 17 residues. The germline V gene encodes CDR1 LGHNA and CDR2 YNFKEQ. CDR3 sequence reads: CASSPLLRAANRTEAFF. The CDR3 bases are TGTGCCAGCAGCCCCCTACTAAGGGCAGCCAATCGCACTGAAGCTTTCTTT.

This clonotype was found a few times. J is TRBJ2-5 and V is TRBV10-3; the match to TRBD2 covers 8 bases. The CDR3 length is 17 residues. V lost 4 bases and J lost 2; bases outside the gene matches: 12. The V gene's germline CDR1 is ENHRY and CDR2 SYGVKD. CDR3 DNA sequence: TGTGCCATCAGTGGGCTGGGTGGCGGGGGGCAACAAGAGACCCAGTACTTC. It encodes CAISGLGGGGQQETQYF.

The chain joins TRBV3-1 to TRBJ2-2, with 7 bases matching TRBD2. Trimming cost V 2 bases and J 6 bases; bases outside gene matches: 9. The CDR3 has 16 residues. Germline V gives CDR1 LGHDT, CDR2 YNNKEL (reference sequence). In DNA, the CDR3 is TGTGCCAGCAGCCAAACCCTAGCGGCTAAATCCGGGGAGCTGTTTTTT. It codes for CASSQTLAAKSGELFF.

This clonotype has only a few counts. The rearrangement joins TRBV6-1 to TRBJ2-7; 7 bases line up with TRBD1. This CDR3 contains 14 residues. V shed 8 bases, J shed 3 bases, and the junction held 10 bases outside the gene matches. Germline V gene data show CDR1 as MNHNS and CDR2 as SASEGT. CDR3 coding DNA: TGTGCCAGCGGCCGGGACAGAGGAGGCTACGAGCAGTACTTC. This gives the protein CASGRDRGGYEQYF.

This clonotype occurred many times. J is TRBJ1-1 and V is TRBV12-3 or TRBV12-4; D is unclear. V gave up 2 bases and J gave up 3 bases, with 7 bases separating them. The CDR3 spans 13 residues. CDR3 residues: CASSLNGDTEAFF. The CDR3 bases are TGTGCCAGCAGTTTAAACGGTGACACTGAAGCTTTCTTT.

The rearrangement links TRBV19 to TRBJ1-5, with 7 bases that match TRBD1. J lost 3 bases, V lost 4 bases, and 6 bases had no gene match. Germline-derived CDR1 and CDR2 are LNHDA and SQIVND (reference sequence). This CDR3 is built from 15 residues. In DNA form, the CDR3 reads TGTGCCAGTAGTAAAGGGACAGTTACCAATCAGCCCCAGCATTTT. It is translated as CASSKGTVTNQPQHF.

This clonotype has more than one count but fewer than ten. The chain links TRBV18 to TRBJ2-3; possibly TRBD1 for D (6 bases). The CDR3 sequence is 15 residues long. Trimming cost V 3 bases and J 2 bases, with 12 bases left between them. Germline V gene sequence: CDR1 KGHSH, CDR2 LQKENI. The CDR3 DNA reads TGTGCCAGCTCACCGGCTAGGGGGTCCACAGATACGCAGTATTTT. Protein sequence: CASSPARGSTDTQYF. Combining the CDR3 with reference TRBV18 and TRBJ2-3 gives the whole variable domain NAGVMQNPRHLVRRRGQEARLRCSPMKGHSHVYWYRQLPEEGLKFMVYLQKENIIDESGMPKERFSAEFPKEGPSILRIQQVVRGDSAAYFCASSPARGSTDTQYFGPGTRLTVL.

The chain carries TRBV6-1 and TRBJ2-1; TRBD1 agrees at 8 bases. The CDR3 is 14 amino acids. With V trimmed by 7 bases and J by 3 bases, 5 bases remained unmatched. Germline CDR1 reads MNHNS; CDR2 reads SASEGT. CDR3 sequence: CASNPDRDYNEQFF. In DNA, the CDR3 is TGTGCCAGCAACCCGGACAGGGACTACAATGAGCAGTTCTTC.

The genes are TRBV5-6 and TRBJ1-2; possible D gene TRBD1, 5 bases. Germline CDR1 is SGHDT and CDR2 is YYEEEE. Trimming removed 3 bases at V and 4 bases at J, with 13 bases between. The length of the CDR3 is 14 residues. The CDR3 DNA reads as TGTGCCAGCAGCTACCTGGGGCAGGGCTATGGCTACACCTTC. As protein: CASSYLGQGYGYTF.

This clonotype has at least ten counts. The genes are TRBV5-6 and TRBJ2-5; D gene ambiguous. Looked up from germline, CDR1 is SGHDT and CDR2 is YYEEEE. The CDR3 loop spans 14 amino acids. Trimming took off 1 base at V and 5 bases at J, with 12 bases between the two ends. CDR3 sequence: CASSLRQLLETQYF. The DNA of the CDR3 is TGTGCCAGCAGCTTGCGGCAGTTGTTGGAGACCCAGTACTTC.

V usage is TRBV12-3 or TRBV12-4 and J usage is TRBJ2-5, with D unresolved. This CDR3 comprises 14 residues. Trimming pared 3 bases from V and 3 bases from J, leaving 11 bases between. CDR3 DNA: TGTGCCAGCAGTTTGGGCGCTTCAAAAGAGACCCAGTACTTC. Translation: CASSLGASKETQYF.

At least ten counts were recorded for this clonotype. The CDR3, as DNA: TGTGCCAGCAGGAGACTAGCGGGGGTTAAAGAGACCCAGTACTTC. This gives the protein CASRRLAGVKETQYF. This chain joins TRBV2 and TRBJ2-5; 12 bases are a match to TRBD2. The CDR3 consists of 15 residues. The V and J ends lost 6 bases and 3 bases, in that order; junction bases with no gene match: 5. Germline CDR1 and CDR2: SNHLY and FYNNEI. The full variable domain, in which reference TRBV2 and TRBJ2-5 provide the parts outside the CDR3, is EPEVTQTPSHQVTQMGQEVILRCVPISNHLYFYWYRQILGQKVEFLVSFYNNEISEKSEIFDDQFSVERPDGSNFTLKIRSTKLEDSAMYFCASRRLAGVKETQYFGPGTRLLVL.

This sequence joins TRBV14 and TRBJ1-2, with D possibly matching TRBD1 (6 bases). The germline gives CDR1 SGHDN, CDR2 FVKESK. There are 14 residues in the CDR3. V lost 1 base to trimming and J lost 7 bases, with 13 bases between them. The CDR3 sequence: CASSQVPQGLGYTF. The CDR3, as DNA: TGTGCCAGCAGCCAAGTTCCTCAGGGGCTTGGCTACACCTTC.

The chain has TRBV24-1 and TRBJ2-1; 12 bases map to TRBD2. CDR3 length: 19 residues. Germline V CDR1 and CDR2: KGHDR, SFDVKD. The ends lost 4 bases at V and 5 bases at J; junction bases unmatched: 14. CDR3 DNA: TGTGCCACCAGTGAGCGGACTAGCGGGGTCACCTACCCCCACAATGAGCAGTTCTTC. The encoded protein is CATSERTSGVTYPHNEQFF.

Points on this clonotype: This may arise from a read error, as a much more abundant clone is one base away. CDR3: CASSLEAGALNTEAFF. CDR3 nucleotide sequence: TGTGCCAGCAGCTTAGAGGCAGGGGCCTTGAACACTGAAGCTTTCTTT. The chain recombines TRBV7-9 with TRBJ1-1; a weak D match, TRBD1 (6 bases). Germline CDR1 and CDR2: SEHNR and FQNEAQ (reference sequence). This CDR3 is 16 amino acids long. V was clipped by 1 base and J by 0 bases, with 12 bases between them.

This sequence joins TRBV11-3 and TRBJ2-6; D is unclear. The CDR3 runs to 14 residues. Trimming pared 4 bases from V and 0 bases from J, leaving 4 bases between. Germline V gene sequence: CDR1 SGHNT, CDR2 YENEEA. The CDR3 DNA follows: TGTGCCAGCAGCTCGCACTCTGGGGCCAACGTCCTGACTTTC. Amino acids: CASSSHSGANVLTF. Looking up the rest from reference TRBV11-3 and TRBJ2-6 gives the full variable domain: EAGVVQSPRYKIIEKKQPVAFWCNPISGHNTLYWYLQNLGQGPELLIRYENEEAVDDSQLPKDRFSAERLKGVDSTLKIQPAELGDSAVYLCASSSHSGANVLTFGAGSRLTVL.